In this sample, the clone carrying this TCR beta chain turned up a few times. Germline CDR1 is SGHNT and CDR2 is YYREEE (reference sequence). The CDR3 has 13 residues. Trimming removed 9 bases at V and 2 bases at J, with 13 bases between. The data are from a study of T-cell memory formation after mild COVID-19. Study background: Clustering of TCRs was largely donor specific.

Via MiXCR, TCRdb re-called the 5' RACE reads, giving one row per CDR3 protein. The data contain about 400,000 distinct CDR3 sequences, less than 25% of them singletons. This clonotype originated in an adult woman who had mild COVID-19 (a few samples of this study predate the infection). Cell type and time point are not known. The sequenced material came from PBMCs or a T cell subset sorted from them (not recorded which). V and J are TRBV5-4 and TRBJ2-3; D perhaps matches TRBD1 (5 bases). The CDR3 nucleotides read TGTGCCACCAATGGACAAGTCACAGATACGCAGTATTTT. It translates to CATNGQVTDTQYF.